These 22 T cell receptor beta chains originate from one sample sequenced in a study of cytomegalovirus exposure and HLA in healthy donors. Researchers ran the PCR with 60 Vbeta and 13 Jbeta primers. Some clones are missing from TCRdb's copy, which holds only in-frame ones; the method was immunoSEQ multiplex PCR. Of more than 85,000 clones in the sample, roughly three quarters were seen once. Material for sequencing was PBMCs. The origin of the receptors is a man aged 25 to 40 in good health and CMV-seropositive.

DNA for the CDR3: TGTGCCAGCAGCTCGTCAGGGTCCAGCTATGGCTACACCTTC. Translated: CASSSSGSSYGYTF. This chain links TRBV11-2 with TRBJ1-2; TRBD1 might be the D (5 bases). The CDR3 spans 14 residues. CDR1 SGHAT and CDR2 FQNNGV come from the germline V gene. Trimming removed 4 bases from V and 4 bases from J, with 13 bases in between. Together with reference TRBV11-2 and TRBJ1-2, the CDR3 gives the full variable domain: EAGVAQSPRYKIIEKRQSVAFWCNPISGHATLYWYQQILGQGPKLLIQFQNNGVVDDSQLPKDRFSAERLKGVDSTLKIQPAKLEDSAVYLCASSSSGSSYGYTFGSGTRLTVV.

V gene TRBV19 combines with J gene TRBJ1-2; TRBD1 matches 9 bases. The CDR3 runs to 14 residues. With 4 bases clipped from V and 6 bases from J, the junction kept 6 bases outside the gene matches. Germline V gives CDR1 LNHDA, CDR2 SQIVND (reference sequence). The CDR3 protein is CASSSPDRGNGYTF. DNA for the CDR3: TGTGCCAGTAGTAGCCCGGACAGGGGTAATGGCTACACCTTC.

V gene TRBV18 combines with J gene TRBJ2-2; maybe TRBD2 (5 bases). Trimming removed 3 bases from V and 1 base from J, with 12 bases in between. The V gene's germline CDR1 is KGHSH and CDR2 LQKENI. This CDR3 is 16 amino acids long. The DNA for the CDR3 is TGTGCCAGCTCACCGTCAATTGCGGGGAACACCGGGGAGCTGTTTTTT. Translating gives CASSPSIAGNTGELFF. Variable domain in full (rest from reference TRBV18 and TRBJ2-2): NAGVMQNPRHLVRRRGQEARLRCSPMKGHSHVYWYRQLPEEGLKFMVYLQKENIIDESGMPKERFSAEFPKEGPSILRIQQVVRGDSAAYFCASSPSIAGNTGELFFGEGSRLTVL.

The rearrangement uses TRBV5-1 and TRBJ1-2; a possible D gene is TRBD1 (5 bases). Trimming removed 5 bases from V and 4 bases from J, with 12 bases in between. Germline CDR1 reads SGHRS; CDR2 reads YFSETQ. The CDR3 runs 13 residues. CDR3 residues: CASRERQSYGYTF. CDR3 nucleotide sequence: TGCGCCAGCAGGGAGAGACAGAGCTATGGCTACACCTTC.

The V gene is TRBV5-1, the J gene TRBJ2-5; a weak D match, TRBD1 (5 bases). The CDR3 totals 16 residues. Trimming pared 0 bases from V and 2 bases from J, leaving 14 bases between. Looked up from germline, CDR1 is SGHRS and CDR2 is YFSETQ. The CDR3 coding sequence is TGCGCCAGCAGCTTGGCCGGGCAGGGTGGGCAAGAGACCCAGTACTTC. Its translation: CASSLAGQGGQETQYF.

This chain links TRBV2 with TRBJ1-2, with TRBD1 matching over 7 bases. With V trimmed by 8 bases and J by 3 bases, 6 bases remained unmatched. Germline values: CDR1 SNHLY, CDR2 FYNNEI. The CDR3 is made up of 13 amino acids. CDR3 nucleotides: TGTGCCAGCGTAGGGGACAGATACTATGGCTACACCTTC. It translates to CASVGDRYYGYTF.

The chain is built from TRBV6-1 and TRBJ1-1, with D uncertain. In germline, CDR1 is MNHNS, CDR2 SASEGT. CDR3 length: 11 residues. Trimming pared 7 bases from V and 1 base from J, leaving 4 bases between. The CDR3, as DNA: TGTGCCAGCACCAAGAACACTGAAGCTTTCTTT. The encoded protein is CASTKNTEAFF.

The V and J genes are TRBV7-9 and TRBJ1-3; D not certain. V shed 5 bases and J shed 0 bases, with 14 bases lying between them. The length of the CDR3 is 16 residues. The germline gives CDR1 SEHNR, CDR2 FQNEAQ (reference sequence). The chain's CDR3 is CASSRAPDSSGNTIYF. Here the CDR3 DNA reads TGTGCCAGCAGCCGAGCGCCGGATAGCTCTGGAAACACCATATATTTT. Using reference TRBV7-9 and TRBJ1-3 for the parts outside the CDR3, the full variable domain is DTGVSQNPRHKITKRGQNVTFRCDPISEHNRLYWYRQTLGQGPEFLTYFQNEAQLEKSRLLSDRFSAERPKGSFSTLEIQRTEQGDSAMYLCASSRAPDSSGNTIYFGEGSWLTVV.

The chain uses TRBV25-1 and TRBJ1-1, with 7 bases fitting TRBD1. The CDR3 is 14 amino acids. Per germline, CDR1 MGHDK and CDR2 SYGVNS. V gave up 4 bases and J gave up 3 bases; unmatched junction bases: 5. The CDR3, as DNA: TGTGCCAGCAGTGGACAGGGTTGGGACACTGAAGCTTTCTTT. This codes for CASSGQGWDTEAFF.

V gene TRBV19 combines with J gene TRBJ2-5; tentative D call: TRBD1 (6 bases). The germline gives CDR1 LNHDA, CDR2 SQIVND (reference sequence). With 4 bases removed from V and 4 bases from J, the gap between germline ends came to 13 bases. The CDR3 covers 14 residues. The DNA of the CDR3 is TGTGCCAGTAGTAGCAGGGGAGAAGGAGAGACCCAGTACTTC. Protein: CASSSRGEGETQYF. The whole variable domain, remainder taken from reference TRBV19 and TRBJ2-5, is DGGITQSPKYLFRKEGQNVTLSCEQNLNHDAMYWYRQDPGQGLRLIYYSQIVNDFQKGDIAEGYSVSREKKESFPLTVTSAQKNPTAFYLCASSSRGEGETQYFGPGTRLLVL.

About this clone: Germline is not matched at one junction end, which may reflect a read error. The chain recombines TRBV9 with TRBJ2-5, with TRBD1 matching 11 bases. From germline, CDR1 is SGDLS and CDR2 YYNGEE. This CDR3 has 15 residues. The CDR3: CASSVFGTGGEAQYF. As DNA, the CDR3 is TGTGCCAGCAGCGTCTTCGGGACAGGGGGAGAGGCCCAGTACTTC. Together with reference TRBV9 and TRBJ2-5, the CDR3 gives the full variable domain: DSGVTQTPKHLITATGQRVTLRCSPRSGDLSVYWYQQSLDQGLQFLIQYYNGEERAKGNILERFSAQQFPDLHSELNLSSLELGDSALYFCASSVFGTGGEAQYFGPGTRLLVL.

This sequence joins TRBV7-2 and TRBJ2-3; 8 positions agree with TRBD2. Germline assignment: CDR1 SGHTA and CDR2 FQGNSA. Losses at the gene ends were 1 base for V and 2 bases for J; bases not matched to a gene: 5. The CDR3 has 16 amino acids. The CDR3 sequence is CASSLGSGGVTDTQYF. CDR3 in DNA: TGTGCCAGCAGCTTAGGGTCGGGGGGGGTCACAGATACGCAGTATTTT.

The CDR3: CASSWGQDEQFF. In DNA form, the CDR3 reads TGTGCCAGCAGCTGGGGGCAGGATGAGCAGTTCTTC. The V gene is TRBV7-3, the J gene TRBJ2-1, with a tentative D call TRBD1 (6 bases). CDR1 is SGHTA and CDR2 is FQGTGA in the germline V gene. Trimming left V 4 bases short and J 8 bases short, with 9 bases between. The CDR3 consists of 12 residues.

V and J are TRBV30 and TRBJ2-3; D may be TRBD2 (5 bases). The germline V and J ends were trimmed by 4 bases and 5 bases, with 16 bases remaining between them. Looked up from germline, CDR1 is GTSNPN and CDR2 is SVGIG (reference sequence). CDR3 length equals 14 residues. The CDR3 is CAWKPLAQKDTQYF. The CDR3 DNA reads TGTGCCTGGAAGCCCCTAGCCCAAAAAGATACGCAGTATTTT.

The chain joins TRBV19 to TRBJ1-2, with 10 bases lining up with TRBD1. The germline V gene has CDR1 LNHDA and CDR2 SQIVND (reference sequence). The CDR3 has 16 residues. V lost 4 bases, J lost 4 bases, and 9 bases stayed unmatched. CDR3 sequence reads: CASSRRDRGSGYGYTF. The DNA of the CDR3 is TGTGCCAGTAGTAGAAGGGACAGGGGATCGGGCTATGGCTACACCTTC.

V is TRBV2 and J is TRBJ1-2, with D maybe TRBD1 (5 bases). CDR3 length: 15 residues. Trimming removed 6 bases at V and 6 bases at J, with 20 bases between. Germline V lookup: CDR1 SNHLY, CDR2 FYNNEI. The CDR3 loop is CASSSLQGPLNGYTF. DNA for the CDR3: TGTGCCAGCAGCTCCCTTCAGGGTCCCTTAAATGGCTACACCTTC.

This clone came up once. V and J are TRBV27 and TRBJ1-4; 8 nucleotides match TRBD1. This CDR3 has 14 residues. CDR1 MNHEY and CDR2 SMNVEV come from the germline V gene (reference sequence). J was trimmed by 5 bases and V by 3 bases; bases with no gene match: 2. CDR3 amino acids: CASSLTGVNEKLFF. Written as DNA, the CDR3 is TGTGCCAGCAGTTTGACAGGGGTAAATGAAAAACTGTTTTTT.

The table lists this clone with a count of one. V gene TRBV19 combines with J gene TRBJ2-3; 8 bases are shared with TRBD1. Germline V gene lookup returns CDR1 LNHDA and CDR2 SQIVND (reference sequence). The CDR3 spans 18 residues. V was pared by 3 bases and J by 0 bases, with 11 bases of the junction left unmatched. In DNA, the CDR3 is TGTGCCAGTAGTATTTTGACCAACAGGGGGTCGAGCACAGATACGCAGTATTTT. Its translation is CASSILTNRGSSTDTQYF. Looking up the rest from reference TRBV19 and TRBJ2-3 gives the full variable domain: DGGITQSPKYLFRKEGQNVTLSCEQNLNHDAMYWYRQDPGQGLRLIYYSQIVNDFQKGDIAEGYSVSREKKESFPLTVTSAQKNPTAFYLCASSILTNRGSSTDTQYFGPGTRLTVL.

This clone has only one observation. The CDR3 DNA reads TGCGCCAGCAGCTTGGCACAGGCGACGAACACCGGGGAGCTGTTTTTT. This codes for CASSLAQATNTGELFF. The chain carries TRBV5-1 and TRBJ2-2, with D tentatively TRBD1 (5 bases). This CDR3 is built from 16 residues. Trimming shortened V by 0 bases and J by 0 bases, and 9 bases separated the two germline ends. Germline CDR1 SGHRS, CDR2 YFSETQ.

The chain combines TRBV7-7 with TRBJ2-5, with 10 bases matching TRBD2. This CDR3 region has 14 residues. V was pared by 6 bases and J by 3 bases, with 4 bases of the junction left unmatched. Germline V gene data show CDR1 as SSHAT and CDR2 as FNYEAQ (reference sequence). The CDR3 DNA is TGTGCCAGCAGGCCCCTAGCGGGGGAAGAGACCCAGTACTTC. This sequence encodes CASRPLAGEETQYF.

The chain uses TRBV6-1 and TRBJ1-1, with 10 bases fitting TRBD1. This CDR3 spans 14 amino acids. Trimming took 5 bases from V and 4 from J; bases not matched to a gene: 4. Germline V gene lookup returns CDR1 MNHNS and CDR2 SASEGT. CDR3 bases: TGTGCCAGCAGTACCGGGACAGGGGCCACTGAAGCTTTCTTT. Encoded protein: CASSTGTGATEAFF.

The chain has TRBV7-3 and TRBJ2-3; D not resolved. Germline loops: CDR1 SGHTA, CDR2 FQGTGA. V was clipped by 2 bases and J by 5 bases, with 8 bases between them. The CDR3 consists of 13 residues. As DNA, the CDR3 is TGTGCCAGCAGCTTAGTTGGGCAAGATACGCAGTATTTT. It is translated as CASSLVGQDTQYF.